Listed below are T cell receptor beta chains from one sample, sequenced in a study of radiation and T cells in renal cell carcinoma. Produced via immunoSEQ multiplex PCR; TCRdb's table is partial and in-frame only. There are over 30,000 clones in the sample; over 75% occur only once, and 33% lies in the top ten. This material consisted of blood, taken from a patient whose treatment included radiotherapy and nephrectomy. These receptors came from a man aged 60 to 69 with renal cell carcinoma. Each CDR3 is given with its conserved first and last residue.

j_call | v_call | cdr3_aa
TRBJ2-5 | TRBV5-4 | CASSLGTGRGETQYF
TRBJ2-3 | TRBV29-1 | CSVDLKAVTDTQYF
TRBJ1-1 | TRBV5-1 | CASSRGPEPTEAFF
TRBJ2-7 | TRBV4-3 | CASSHVRDRSYEQYF
TRBJ2-3 | TRBV25-1 | CASREGGRDTQYF
TRBJ2-2 | TRBV19 | CASKRTLNTGELFF
TRBJ1-3 | TRBV27 | CASSVGRGNTIYF
TRBJ2-5 | TRBV7-9 | CASSLYIFGGRETQYF
TRBJ1-5 | TRBV10-3 | CAIGSDSNQPQHF
TRBJ1-1 | TRBV10-3 | CAIKGESRGFNTEAFF
TRBJ2-1 | TRBV5-1 | CASSLQSSYNEQFF
TRBJ1-5 | TRBV6-6 | CASSRAGLGQPQHF
TRBJ1-4 | TRBV6-5 | CASMWTGSEKLFF
TRBJ2-7 | TRBV21-1 | CASSKDLPSYEQYF
TRBJ2-1 | TRBV10-1 | CATGTGTKEQFF
TRBJ1-2 | TRBV29-1 | CSVEWGNYGYTF
TRBJ2-7 | TRBV9 | CASTETDSSYEQYF
TRBJ1-2 | TRBV2 | CASSERIAGPYYGYTF
TRBJ2-2 | TRBV30 | CAWSVGTGGILTGELFF
TRBJ2-3 | TRBV5-4 | CASSVNLAGRDTQYF
TRBJ1-1 | TRBV15 | CATSRGQARAKEAFF
TRBJ2-7 | TRBV28 | CASSFRGTGAYEQYF
TRBJ1-2 | TRBV10-3 | CAITRAPSQYGYTF
TRBJ2-7 | TRBV6-5 | CASSLDGYEQYF